The 32 T cell receptor beta chains presented below share a single source sample, sequenced in a study of blood T cells in healthy people across ages. The use of a sample-barcoded 5' primer and a J-beta primer mix characterized a second PCR of roughly 6 to 11 cycles. MiXCR was run by TCRdb on the 5' RACE reads, yielding one entry per CDR3 protein. The sample carries some 730,000 distinct CDR3 sequences, 22% recorded once. The specimen was blood. The source of these receptors is a man in his 70s in good health.

This sequence joins TRBV10-3 and TRBJ2-5, with TRBD1 identical over 7 bases. The DNA end is more similar to TRBJ2-7, so the J call may be wrong. Germline V gives CDR1 ENHRY, CDR2 SYGVKD. The CDR3 has 13 amino acids. CDR3 sequence reads: CAIATGEGDEQYV. The CDR3 DNA is TGTGCCATCGCCACAGGGGAAGGCGACGAGCAGTACGTC.

This chain uses TRBV6-5 with TRBJ2-4; D tentatively reads TRBD1 or TRBD2 (5 bases each). Germline V gives CDR1 MNHEY, CDR2 SVGAGI. The CDR3 contains 13 residues. Trimming stripped 4 bases from V and 4 bases from J, with 8 bases between. The CDR3 sequence is CASSLGDKNIQYF. The CDR3, as DNA: TGTGCCAGCAGTTTGGGGGATAAAAACATTCAGTACTTC.

This chain uses TRBV7-2 with TRBJ2-1; 9 nucleotides match TRBD2. This CDR3 spans 15 amino acids. V gave up 6 bases and J gave up 7 bases; unmatched junction bases: 10. Germline V lookup: CDR1 SGHTA, CDR2 FQGNSA. CDR3: CASRESGGRMNEQFF. The CDR3 DNA follows: TGTGCCAGCAGAGAAAGCGGGGGGAGGATGAATGAGCAGTTCTTC.

This clonotype was picked up a small number of times. The gene calls are TRBV14 and TRBJ1-1; tentative D call: TRBD1 (6 bases). The CDR3 covers 13 residues. Trimming stripped 1 base from V and 10 bases from J, with 13 bases between. Germline CDR1 is SGHDN and CDR2 is FVKESK. CDR3 coding DNA: TGTGCCAGCAGCCAAGGTTACAGGGATGGAGCTTTCTTT. Residues: CASSQGYRDGAFF.

This chain joins TRBV4-1 and TRBJ2-3; 8 bases are a match to TRBD2. There are 16 residues in the CDR3. The V segment lost 8 bases and the J segment 5 bases; nucleotides outside the gene matches: 15. Germline CDR1 reads MGHRA; CDR2 reads YSYEKL. The CDR3 is CASAHTGAGVGDTQYF. As DNA, the CDR3 is TGCGCCAGCGCCCACACGGGAGCGGGAGTGGGAGATACGCAGTATTTT.

This clonotype has more than one count but fewer than ten. J is TRBJ1-1 and V is TRBV7-3; the D gene is possibly TRBD1 (6 bases). The germline CDR1 and CDR2 sequences are SGHTA and FQGTGA. The CDR3 is made up of 15 amino acids. Trimming shortened V by 5 bases and J by 3 bases, and 16 bases separated the two germline ends. The CDR3 loop reads CASSPRSQGDTEAFF. The CDR3 nucleotides are TGTGCCAGCAGCCCAAGGTCACAGGGCGACACTGAAGCTTTCTTT.

This clonotype was counted ten times or more. The V call is TRBV7-8, the J call TRBJ2-7, with 7 bases lining up with TRBD1. This CDR3 has 15 amino acids. Germline V gene sequence: CDR1 SGHVS, CDR2 FQNEAQ. V lost 1 base to trimming and J lost 0 bases; unmatched junction nucleotides: 3. The CDR3 here is CASSLGGTDSYEQYF. CDR3 nucleotide sequence: TGTGCCAGCAGCTTAGGAGGGACAGACTCCTACGAGCAGTACTTC.

This clonotype turned up a few times. J is TRBJ1-3 and V is TRBV3-1; D possibly corresponds to TRBD1 (6 bases). The CDR3 runs to 16 residues. CDR1 is LGHDT, CDR2 YNNKEL, per germline (reference sequence). V dropped 1 base and J dropped 4 bases, with 14 bases sitting between them. The CDR3 DNA sequence: TGTGCCAGCAGCCAAGGAAACAGGGTTTCAGGAAACACCATATATTTT. Protein sequence: CASSQGNRVSGNTIYF.

The V call is TRBV12-3 or TRBV12-4, the J call TRBJ2-1; 7 bases align to TRBD1. The ends lost 4 bases at V and 5 bases at J; junction bases unmatched: 11. The CDR3 sequence is 16 residues long. CDR3 sequence: CASSSPTGAYDNEQFF. The CDR3 region has the DNA TGTGCCAGCAGTTCACCTACAGGGGCCTATGACAATGAGCAGTTCTTC.

This clonotype was detected a few times. The rearrangement uses TRBV7-3 and TRBJ2-2, with a tentative D call TRBD2 (5 bases). The germline V gene has CDR1 SGHTA and CDR2 FQGTGA. The CDR3 has 15 residues. The ends were cut back, 1 base at V and 5 bases at J, with 11 bases in the middle. The CDR3 region is CASSLSSSGTGELFF. The CDR3 nucleotides read TGTGCCAGCAGCTTAAGTTCGAGCGGAACCGGGGAGCTGTTTTTT. The whole variable domain, filled in from reference TRBV7-3 and TRBJ2-2, reads GAGVSQTPSNKVTEKGKYVELRCDPISGHTALYWYRQSLGQGPEFLIYFQGTGAADDSGLPNDRFFAVRPEGSVSTLKIQRTERGDSAVYLCASSLSSSGTGELFFGEGSRLTVL.

The CDR3: CASSKQANYGYTF. The DNA of the CDR3 is TGTGCCAGCAGTAAACAGGCGAACTATGGCTACACCTTC. The chain joins TRBV12-3 or TRBV12-4 to TRBJ1-2; tentatively, D is TRBD1 (5 bases). The CDR3 is made up of 13 amino acids. V was clipped by 5 bases and J by 2 bases, with 9 bases between them.

The chain recombines TRBV20-1 with TRBJ2-7; possibly TRBD1 for D (6 bases). Deletions cut 3 bases from V and 7 bases from J, with 19 bases between. CDR3 size: 14 residues. Germline values: CDR1 DFQATT, CDR2 SNEGSKA (reference sequence). The CDR3 nucleotides are TGCAGTGCTAGGGACAGTAAGGGGAAAGGTGAGCAGTACTTC. It specifies CSARDSKGKGEQYF.

This clonotype was detected a few times. The chain links TRBV12-3 or TRBV12-4 to TRBJ2-1; no definite D call. The CDR3 spans 11 residues. V was shortened by 1 base and J by 15 bases, with 10 bases between the two germline ends. The CDR3 bases are TGTGCCAGCAGTTTAGGGAGCCCTCCGTTCTTC. It is translated as CASSLGSPPFF.

In its sample, this clonotype was seen once. This clone may be a read error of a much larger clone one base away. Since the CDR3 does not end with the conserved phenylalanine or tryptophan, this likely comes from a read error. The V gene is TRBV27, the J gene TRBJ2-3; no definite D call. V lost 8 bases, J lost 2 bases, and 8 bases lay in between. The length of the CDR3 is 12 residues. Per the germline V gene, CDR1 is MNHEY and CDR2 is SMNVEV (reference sequence). The CDR3 reads CASGIYTDTQYV. The CDR3 DNA sequence: TGTGCCAGCGGGATCTACACAGATACGCAGTATGTT.

The V and J genes are TRBV7-2 and TRBJ2-1; 7 bases map to TRBD1. Germline V gene sequence: CDR1 SGHTA, CDR2 FQGNSA. The length of the CDR3 is 14 residues. The trim removed 4 bases at V and 6 bases at J, leaving 6 bases unmatched. The CDR3 DNA reads TGTGCCAGCAGCTCCGGGACAGCCGCCAATGAGCAGTTCTTC. Amino acid sequence: CASSSGTAANEQFF.

V gene TRBV7-2 combines with J gene TRBJ2-3; 8 bases align to TRBD2. Germline V gene data show CDR1 as SGHTA and CDR2 as FQGNSA. The CDR3 has 14 residues. V shed 5 bases, J shed 4 bases, and the junction held 5 bases outside the gene matches. The CDR3 reads CASSQGLDPDTQYF. The CDR3 coding sequence is TGTGCCAGCAGCCAGGGACTAGATCCAGATACGCAGTATTTT.

The V gene is TRBV7-2, the J gene TRBJ2-7, with D maybe TRBD2 (5 bases). The V gene's germline CDR1 is SGHTA and CDR2 FQGNSA. The V gene lost 3 bases and the J gene lost 0 bases, with 15 bases spanning the gap. The length of the CDR3 is 16 residues. The CDR3 nucleotides read TGTGCCAGCAGCTTCCCCGGCCGGGAACGCTCCTACGAGCAGTACTTC. Protein sequence: CASSFPGRERSYEQYF. Based on the CDR3 plus reference TRBV7-2 and TRBJ2-7, the full variable domain is GAGVSQSPSNKVTEKGKDVELRCDPISGHTALYWYRQSLGQGLEFLIYFQGNSAPDKSGLPSDRFSAERTGGSVSTLTIQRTQQEDSAVYLCASSFPGRERSYEQYFGPGTRLTVT.

This clonotype was counted between two and nine times. The chain joins TRBV20-1 to TRBJ2-3, with 9 bases aligning to TRBD1. The CDR3 has 13 residues. The V and J ends lost 7 bases and 5 bases, in that order; junction bases with no gene match: 7. Per germline, CDR1 DFQATT and CDR2 SNEGSKA (reference sequence). CDR3 sequence (DNA): TGCAGTGGAGGGGACAGGGTAGGAGATACGCAGTATTTT. This sequence encodes CSGGDRVGDTQYF.

J is TRBJ1-1 and V is TRBV7-9, with D unclear. The V gene's germline CDR1 is SEHNR and CDR2 FQNEAQ (reference sequence). The CDR3 length is 13 residues. With 2 bases removed from V and 5 bases from J, the gap between germline ends came to 9 bases. This chain's CDR3 is CASSLSRGTEAFF. CDR3 DNA sequence: TGTGCCAGCAGCTTATCACGAGGAACTGAAGCTTTCTTT. The full variable domain, rest sourced from reference TRBV7-9 and TRBJ1-1, is DTGVSQNPRHKITKRGQNVTFRCDPISEHNRLYWYRQTLGQGPEFLTYFQNEAQLEKSRLLSDRFSAERPKGSFSTLEIQRTEQGDSAMYLCASSLSRGTEAFFGQGTRLTVV.

The rearrangement uses TRBV20-1 and TRBJ2-7; 9 nucleotides agree with TRBD2. With V trimmed by 3 bases and J by 2 bases, 5 bases remained unmatched. This CDR3 has 14 amino acids. CDR1 DFQATT and CDR2 SNEGSKA come from the germline V gene (reference sequence). The CDR3 protein is CSARKKRGAYEQYF. DNA for the CDR3: TGCAGTGCTAGGAAGAAGCGGGGGGCCTACGAGCAGTACTTC.

The rearrangement joins TRBV7-6 to TRBJ1-6; no definite D call. CDR3 length: 14 amino acids. Germline V gene sequence: CDR1 SGHVS, CDR2 FNYEAQ. V shed 2 bases and J shed 6 bases, with 8 bases lying between them. CDR3 bases: TGTGCCAGCAGCTTAACCGATATTAATTCACCCCTCCACTTT. Its protein is CASSLTDINSPLHF.

This clonotype came up many times. The chain couples TRBV5-1 to TRBJ2-1; a possible D gene is TRBD1 (6 bases). Between the trimmed V and J ends, which lost 0 bases and 4 bases, there was a span of 8 bases. Germline V lookup: CDR1 SGHRS, CDR2 YFSETQ. The CDR3 sequence is 14 residues long. The CDR3 spells CASSLGTVYNEQFF. For the CDR3, the DNA is TGCGCCAGCAGCTTGGGGACAGTTTACAATGAGCAGTTCTTC. Based on the CDR3 plus reference TRBV5-1 and TRBJ2-1, the full variable domain is KAGVTQTPRYLIKTRGQQVTLSCSPISGHRSVSWYQQTPGQGLQFLFEYFSETQRNKGNFPGRFSGRQFSNSRSEMNVSTLELGDSALYLCASSLGTVYNEQFFGPGTRLTVL.

The V call is TRBV12-3 or TRBV12-4, the J call TRBJ1-3, with a possible D match to TRBD1 (5 bases). This CDR3 has 14 residues. V lost 5 bases, J lost 4 bases, and 12 bases lay in between. CDR3 region: CASSIDSPGNTIYF. DNA for the CDR3: TGTGCCAGCAGTATCGACAGTCCCGGAAACACCATATATTTT.

The chain links TRBV10-3 to TRBJ1-4; 8 nucleotides match TRBD1. The germline CDR1 and CDR2 sequences are ENHRY and SYGVKD. The V and J ends lost 3 bases and 11 bases, in that order; junction bases with no gene match: 8. The CDR3 runs to 14 residues. The CDR3, as DNA: TGTGCCATCAGTGAACGACAGGGGATTGGGAAACTGTTTTTT. Protein sequence: CAISERQGIGKLFF.

This clonotype was counted between two and nine times. V and J are TRBV23-1 and TRBJ2-7, with 10 nucleotides matching TRBD1. TRBV23-1 is flagged as an ORF with uncertain function. The CDR3 loop spans 20 amino acids. The V segment lost 1 base and the J segment 3 bases; nucleotides outside the gene matches: 18. In nucleotides, the CDR3 is TGCGCCAGCAGTCAATTGGGCTCTGACAGGGGGCCATTCCTTAGCTACGAGCAGTACGTC. Its translation is CASSQLGSDRGPFLSYEQYV.

This chain links TRBV6-5 with TRBJ2-3; 12 nucleotides align to TRBD2. V shed 2 bases and J 6 bases; nucleotides not matched to a gene: 3. Germline CDR1 is MNHEY and CDR2 is SVGAGI. CDR3 length: 15 residues. The chain's CDR3 is CASSYPSGGGDTQYF. CDR3 in DNA: TGTGCCAGCAGTTACCCTAGCGGGGGGGGCGATACGCAGTATTTT.

This clonotype was found many times. This chain links TRBV7-9 with TRBJ1-6; the D is unclear. V lost 5 bases and J lost 10, with 9 bases in between. The germline CDR1 and CDR2 sequences are SEHNR and FQNEAQ (reference sequence). The CDR3 has 12 amino acids. Here the CDR3 DNA reads TGTGCCAGCAGCCTCCCCGGGTCACCCCTCCACTTT. As protein: CASSLPGSPLHF.

The CDR3 loop is CASSLAGSTPNTGELFF. As DNA, the CDR3 is TGCGCCAGCAGCTTGGCCGGTTCCACCCCGAACACCGGGGAGCTGTTTTTT. The rearrangement uses TRBV5-1 and TRBJ2-2; D gene unclear. Per the germline V gene, CDR1 is SGHRS and CDR2 is YFSETQ. This CDR3 is 17 amino acids long. V lost 0 bases and J 0 bases, leaving 12 bases between the germline ends.

The J gene is TRBJ1-5, the V gene TRBV6-2 or TRBV6-3; unclear D gene. CDR1 is MNHEY, CDR2 SVGEGT, per germline. The CDR3 contains 16 residues. Trimming stripped 3 bases from V and 5 bases from J, with 17 bases between. This CDR3 reads CASSYWQTSRDQPQHF. Here the CDR3 DNA reads TGTGCCAGCAGTTATTGGCAGACGAGCAGAGATCAGCCCCAGCATTTT.

In the case of this clonotype: At one of its ends the junction is not consistent with the germline gene, which may arise from a read error. The chain is built from TRBV3-1 and TRBJ2-5; 10 bases agree with TRBD1. The CDR3 extends over 15 amino acids. Germline-derived CDR1 and CDR2 are LGHDT and YNNKEL (reference sequence). CDR3 DNA: TGTGCCAGCAGCTTCGGGACAGGGGAAGGAGAGGCCCAGTACTTC. The encoded protein is CASSFGTGEGEAQYF.

This clonotype was detected only a few times. The gene calls are TRBV19 and TRBJ1-3; D ambiguous. Germline values: CDR1 LNHDA, CDR2 SQIVND (reference sequence). The CDR3 extends over 17 amino acids. Trimming pared 5 bases from V and 2 bases from J, leaving 19 bases between. Here the CDR3 DNA reads TGTGCCAGTAGTTTTCGGGCGGGAAGAGATACTGGAAACACCATATATTTT. It encodes CASSFRAGRDTGNTIYF. Full variable domain (outside the CDR3, taken from reference TRBV19 and TRBJ1-3): DGGITQSPKYLFRKEGQNVTLSCEQNLNHDAMYWYRQDPGQGLRLIYYSQIVNDFQKGDIAEGYSVSREKKESFPLTVTSAQKNPTAFYLCASSFRAGRDTGNTIYFGEGSWLTVV.

J is TRBJ2-3 and V is TRBV6-1, with a possible D match to TRBD2 (5 bases). The CDR3 is 15 amino acids. Looked up from germline, CDR1 is MNHNS and CDR2 is SASEGT. V was clipped by 4 bases and J by 1 base, with 12 bases between them. Here the CDR3 reads CASSGGRTGTDTQYF. The DNA for the CDR3 is TGTGCCAGCAGTGGAGGGAGAACGGGCACAGATACGCAGTATTTT.